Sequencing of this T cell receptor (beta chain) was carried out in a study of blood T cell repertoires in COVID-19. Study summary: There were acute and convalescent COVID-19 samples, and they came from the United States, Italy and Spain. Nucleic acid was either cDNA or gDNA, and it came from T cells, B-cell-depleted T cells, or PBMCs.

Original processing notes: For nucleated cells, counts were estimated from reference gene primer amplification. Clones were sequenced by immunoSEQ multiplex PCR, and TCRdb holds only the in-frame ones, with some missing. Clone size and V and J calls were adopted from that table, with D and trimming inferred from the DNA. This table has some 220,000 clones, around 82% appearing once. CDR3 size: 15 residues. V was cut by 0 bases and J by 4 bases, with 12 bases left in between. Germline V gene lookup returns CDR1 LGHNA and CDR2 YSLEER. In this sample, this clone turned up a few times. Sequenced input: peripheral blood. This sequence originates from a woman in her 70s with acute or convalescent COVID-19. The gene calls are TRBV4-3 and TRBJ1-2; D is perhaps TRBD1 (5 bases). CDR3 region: CASSQDSGESYGYTF. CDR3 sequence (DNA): TGCGCCAGCAGCCAAGATTCGGGGGAGAGCTATGGCTACACCTTC.